This T cell receptor (beta chain) was found in a study of T-cell memory formation after mild COVID-19. Overall study findings and caveats: Researchers report contracting CD4+ clones mostly in CM and EM, with CD8+ clones in EMRA.

This CDR3 is 12 amino acids long. V was shortened by 0 bases and J by 8 bases, with 5 bases between the two germline ends. CDR1 is LGHNA, CDR2 YNFKEQ, per germline. TCRdb ran MiXCR on the 5' RACE reads and lists one entry per CDR3 protein. The table shows under 450,000 distinct CDR3 sequences, with 20% to 30% occurring only once. To note about this clonotype: Its antigen is still unknown.

This chain uses TRBV4-2 with TRBJ2-1; D is ambiguous. Sample: PBMCs or a T cell subset sorted from them (not recorded which). This clonotype was sampled from an adult woman who had mild COVID-19 (a few samples of this study predate the infection). Cell type and time point are not known. The CDR3 protein is CASSQDRHEQFF. Here the CDR3 DNA reads TGTGCCAGCAGCCAAGATAGGCATGAGCAGTTCTTC.